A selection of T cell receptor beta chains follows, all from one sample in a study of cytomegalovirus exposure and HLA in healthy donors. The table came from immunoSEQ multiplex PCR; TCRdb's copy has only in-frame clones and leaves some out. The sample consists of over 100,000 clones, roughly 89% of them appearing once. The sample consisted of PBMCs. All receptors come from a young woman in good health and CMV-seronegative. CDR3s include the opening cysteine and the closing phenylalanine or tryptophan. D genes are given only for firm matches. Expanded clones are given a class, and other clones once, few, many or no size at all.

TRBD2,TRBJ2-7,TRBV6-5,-,CASSYSPGGGYEQYF
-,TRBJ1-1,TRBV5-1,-,CASRLATEAFF
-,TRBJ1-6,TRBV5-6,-,CASSSTANSPLHF
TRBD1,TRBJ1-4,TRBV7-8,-,CASSSDRANEKLFF
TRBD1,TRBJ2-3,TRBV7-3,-,CASSFVQGAEQYF
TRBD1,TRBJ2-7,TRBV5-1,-,CASSLEDRAHEQYF
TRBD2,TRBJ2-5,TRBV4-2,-,CASSHEGTSGGPYQETQYF
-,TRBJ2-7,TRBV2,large,CASSEALVGQGWDEQYF
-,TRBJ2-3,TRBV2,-,CASRGLLDTQYF
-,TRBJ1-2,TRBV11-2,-,CASSSPGYTF
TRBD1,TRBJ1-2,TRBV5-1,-,CASSLTGTDYGYTF
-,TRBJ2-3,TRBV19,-,CASSIGTADTQYF
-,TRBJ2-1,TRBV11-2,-,CASSPRQIEYNEQFF
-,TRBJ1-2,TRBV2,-,CASTYLANYGYTF
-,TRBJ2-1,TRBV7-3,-,CASSSPPAGEQFF
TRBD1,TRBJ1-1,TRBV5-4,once,CASSPRPGQGMNTEAFF
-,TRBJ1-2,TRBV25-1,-,CASSVRAGRGYTF
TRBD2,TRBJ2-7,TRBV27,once,CASSLRGGAHEQYF
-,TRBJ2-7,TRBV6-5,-,CASSYSIAGVNYEQYF
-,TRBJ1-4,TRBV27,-,CASKWGATNEKLFF
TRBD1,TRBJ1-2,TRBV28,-,CASSSLRTGGLSGYTF
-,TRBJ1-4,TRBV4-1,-,CASSQAGFEKLFF
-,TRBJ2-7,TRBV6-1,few,CASSEGPYEQYF
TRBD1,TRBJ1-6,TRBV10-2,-,CASSRVRGQSNSPLHF
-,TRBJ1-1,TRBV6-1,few,CASSDFGSLNTEAFF
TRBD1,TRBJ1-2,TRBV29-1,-,CSVGGQGALYGYTF